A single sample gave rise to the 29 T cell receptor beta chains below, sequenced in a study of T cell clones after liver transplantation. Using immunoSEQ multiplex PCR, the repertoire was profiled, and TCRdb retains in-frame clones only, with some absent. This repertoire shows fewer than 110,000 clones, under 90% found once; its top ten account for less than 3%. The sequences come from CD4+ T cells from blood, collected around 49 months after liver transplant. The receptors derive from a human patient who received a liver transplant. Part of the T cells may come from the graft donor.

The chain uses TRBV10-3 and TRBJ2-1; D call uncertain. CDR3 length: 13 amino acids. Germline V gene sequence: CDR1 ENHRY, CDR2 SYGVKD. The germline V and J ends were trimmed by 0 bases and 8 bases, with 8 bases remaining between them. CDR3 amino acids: CAISESPKDEQFF. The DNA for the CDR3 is TGTGCCATCAGTGAGTCCCCTAAAGATGAGCAGTTCTTC.

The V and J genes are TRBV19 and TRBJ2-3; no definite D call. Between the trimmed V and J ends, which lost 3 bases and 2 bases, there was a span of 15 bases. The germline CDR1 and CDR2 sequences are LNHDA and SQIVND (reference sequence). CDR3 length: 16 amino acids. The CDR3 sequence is CASSIQHTKPTDTQYF. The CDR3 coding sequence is TGTGCCAGTAGTATCCAGCACACCAAGCCCACAGATACGCAGTATTTT.

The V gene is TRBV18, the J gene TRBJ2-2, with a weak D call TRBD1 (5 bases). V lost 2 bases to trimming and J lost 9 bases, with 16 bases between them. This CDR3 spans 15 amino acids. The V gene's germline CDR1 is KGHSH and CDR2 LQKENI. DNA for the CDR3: TGTGCCAGCTCACCAGGGGCAGCGACACGGAGGGAGCTGTTTTTT. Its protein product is CASSPGAATRRELFF.

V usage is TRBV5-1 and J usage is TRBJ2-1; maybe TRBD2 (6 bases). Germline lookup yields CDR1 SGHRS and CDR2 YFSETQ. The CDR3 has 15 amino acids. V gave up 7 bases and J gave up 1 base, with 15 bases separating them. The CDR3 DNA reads TGCGCCAGCTCGTCGGGGGATGGTTCCTACAATGAGCAGTTCTTC. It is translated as CASSSGDGSYNEQFF.

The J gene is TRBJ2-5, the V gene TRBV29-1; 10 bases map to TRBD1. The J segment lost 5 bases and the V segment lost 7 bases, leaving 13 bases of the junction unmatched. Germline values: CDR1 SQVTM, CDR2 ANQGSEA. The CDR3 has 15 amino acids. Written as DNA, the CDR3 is TGCAGCGCCATCAAGGGACAGGGGTTTGGCGAGACCCAGTACTTC. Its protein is CSAIKGQGFGETQYF.

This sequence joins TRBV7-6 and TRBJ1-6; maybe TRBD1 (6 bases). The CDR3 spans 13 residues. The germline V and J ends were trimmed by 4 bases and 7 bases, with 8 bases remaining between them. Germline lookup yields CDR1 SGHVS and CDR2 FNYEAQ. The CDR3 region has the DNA TGTGCCAGCAGCTCCCAGGGGAATTCACCCCTCCACTTT. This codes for CASSSQGNSPLHF.

For the CDR3, the DNA is TGTGCCAGCAACCTCAGCGGGGCCAACGTCCTGACTTTC. The encoded protein is CASNLSGANVLTF. The genes are TRBV6-1 and TRBJ2-6; D is ambiguous. This CDR3 has 13 residues. V was cut by 7 bases and J by 4 bases, with 8 bases left in between. Germline assignment: CDR1 MNHNS and CDR2 SASEGT.

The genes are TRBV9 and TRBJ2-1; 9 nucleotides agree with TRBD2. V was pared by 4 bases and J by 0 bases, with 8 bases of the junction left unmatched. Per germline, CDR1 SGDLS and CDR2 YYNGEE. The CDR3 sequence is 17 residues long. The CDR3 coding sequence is TGTGCCAGCAGCCCCCGTGGACTAGCGCTCTCCTACAATGAGCAGTTCTTC. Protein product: CASSPRGLALSYNEQFF. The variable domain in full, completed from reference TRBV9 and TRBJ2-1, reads DSGVTQTPKHLITATGQRVTLRCSPRSGDLSVYWYQQSLDQGLQFLIQYYNGEERAKGNILERFSAQQFPDLHSELNLSSLELGDSALYFCASSPRGLALSYNEQFFGPGTRLTVL.

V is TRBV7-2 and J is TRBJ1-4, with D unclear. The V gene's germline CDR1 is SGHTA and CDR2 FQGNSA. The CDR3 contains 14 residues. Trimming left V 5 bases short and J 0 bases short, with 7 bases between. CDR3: CASSATSTNEKLFF. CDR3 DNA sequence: TGTGCCAGCAGCGCGACATCAACTAATGAAAAACTGTTTTTT.

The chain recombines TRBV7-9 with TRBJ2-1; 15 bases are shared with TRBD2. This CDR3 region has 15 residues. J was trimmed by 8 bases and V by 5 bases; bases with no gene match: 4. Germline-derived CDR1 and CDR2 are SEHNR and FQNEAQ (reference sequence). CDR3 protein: CASSGTSGRPDEQFF. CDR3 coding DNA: TGTGCCAGCAGCGGGACTAGCGGGAGGCCCGATGAGCAGTTCTTC.

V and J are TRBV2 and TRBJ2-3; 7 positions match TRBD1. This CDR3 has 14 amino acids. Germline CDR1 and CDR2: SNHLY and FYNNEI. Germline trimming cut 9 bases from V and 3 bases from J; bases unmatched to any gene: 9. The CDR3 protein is CASTSTGNTDTQYF. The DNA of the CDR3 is TGTGCCAGTACCTCGACAGGGAATACAGATACGCAGTATTTT.

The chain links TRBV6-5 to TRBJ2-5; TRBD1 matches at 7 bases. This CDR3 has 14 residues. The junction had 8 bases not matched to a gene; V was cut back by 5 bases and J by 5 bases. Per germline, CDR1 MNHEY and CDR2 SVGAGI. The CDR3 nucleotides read TGTGCCAGCAGTCGGAGAGGGGGCGCGGAGACCCAGTACTTC. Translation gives CASSRRGGAETQYF.

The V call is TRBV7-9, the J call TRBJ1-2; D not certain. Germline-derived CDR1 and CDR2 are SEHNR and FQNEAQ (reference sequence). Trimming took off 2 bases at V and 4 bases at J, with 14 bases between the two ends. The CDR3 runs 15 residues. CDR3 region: CASSLSRASFYGYTF. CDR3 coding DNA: TGTGCCAGCAGCTTAAGCCGGGCCAGCTTCTATGGCTACACCTTC.

This chain's CDR3 is CASSVGGRVETQYF. DNA of the CDR3: TGTGCCAGCAGCGTAGGGGGCAGGGTAGAGACCCAGTACTTC. This rearrangement joins TRBV9 to TRBJ2-5; D is perhaps TRBD1 (5 bases). This CDR3 is 14 amino acids long. Between the trimmed V and J ends, which lost 0 bases and 4 bases, there was a span of 10 bases. Germline V gene sequence: CDR1 SGDLS, CDR2 YYNGEE.

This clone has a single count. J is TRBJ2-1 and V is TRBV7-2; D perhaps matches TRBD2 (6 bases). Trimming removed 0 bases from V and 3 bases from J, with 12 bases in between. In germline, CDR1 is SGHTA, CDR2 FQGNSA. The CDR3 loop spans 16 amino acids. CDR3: CASSLARAGSYNEQFF. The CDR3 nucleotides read TGTGCCAGCAGCTTAGCGCGGGCGGGGAGCTACAATGAGCAGTTCTTC.

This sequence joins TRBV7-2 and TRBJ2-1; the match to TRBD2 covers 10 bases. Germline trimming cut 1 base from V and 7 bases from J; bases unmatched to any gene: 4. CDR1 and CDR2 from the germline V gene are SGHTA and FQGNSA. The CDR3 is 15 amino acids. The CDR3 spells CASSLVLAGGNEQFF. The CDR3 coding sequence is TGTGCCAGCAGCTTAGTTTTAGCGGGGGGTAATGAGCAGTTCTTC.

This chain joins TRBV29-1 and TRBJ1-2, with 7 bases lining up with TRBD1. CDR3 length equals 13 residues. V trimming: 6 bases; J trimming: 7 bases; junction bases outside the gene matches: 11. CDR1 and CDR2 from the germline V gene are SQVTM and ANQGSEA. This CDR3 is CSVVTGDAGGYTF. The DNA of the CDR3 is TGCAGCGTCGTAACAGGGGATGCGGGTGGCTACACCTTC.

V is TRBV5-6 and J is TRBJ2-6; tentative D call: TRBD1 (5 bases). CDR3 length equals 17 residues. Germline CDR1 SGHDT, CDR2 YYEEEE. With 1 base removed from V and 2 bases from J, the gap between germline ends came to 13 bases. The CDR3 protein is CASSLRVGRAGANVLTF. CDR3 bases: TGTGCCAGCAGCTTGCGGGTGGGCAGGGCTGGGGCCAACGTCCTGACTTTC.

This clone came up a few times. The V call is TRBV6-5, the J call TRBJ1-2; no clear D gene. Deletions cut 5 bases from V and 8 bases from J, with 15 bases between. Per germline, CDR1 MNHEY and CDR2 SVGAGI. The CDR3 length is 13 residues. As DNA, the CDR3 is TGTGCCAGCAGTCCCTCCTCAGCCTACGGCTACACCTTC. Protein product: CASSPSSAYGYTF.

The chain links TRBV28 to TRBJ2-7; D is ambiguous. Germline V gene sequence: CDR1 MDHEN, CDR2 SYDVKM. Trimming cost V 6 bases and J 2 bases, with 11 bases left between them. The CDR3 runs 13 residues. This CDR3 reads CASSLRSPYEQYF. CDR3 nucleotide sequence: TGTGCCAGCAGCCTCAGGTCTCCCTACGAGCAGTACTTC.

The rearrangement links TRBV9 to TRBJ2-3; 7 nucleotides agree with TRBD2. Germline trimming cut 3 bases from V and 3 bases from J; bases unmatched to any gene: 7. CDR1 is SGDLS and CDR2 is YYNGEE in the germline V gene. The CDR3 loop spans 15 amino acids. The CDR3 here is CASSASGTQTDTQYF. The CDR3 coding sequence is TGTGCCAGCAGCGCAAGCGGGACCCAGACAGATACGCAGTATTTT.

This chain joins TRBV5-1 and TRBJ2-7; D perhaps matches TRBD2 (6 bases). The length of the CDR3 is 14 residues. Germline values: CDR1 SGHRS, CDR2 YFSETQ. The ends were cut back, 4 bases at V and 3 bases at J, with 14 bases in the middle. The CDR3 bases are TGCGCCAGCAGCAAAGGCGGGGACCTCTACGAGCAGTACTTC. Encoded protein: CASSKGGDLYEQYF.

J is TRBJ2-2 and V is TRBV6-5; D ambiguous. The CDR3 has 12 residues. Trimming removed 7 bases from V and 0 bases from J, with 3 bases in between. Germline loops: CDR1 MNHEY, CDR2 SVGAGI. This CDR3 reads CASTSNTGELFF. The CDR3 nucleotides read TGTGCCAGCACGTCGAACACCGGGGAGCTGTTTTTT.

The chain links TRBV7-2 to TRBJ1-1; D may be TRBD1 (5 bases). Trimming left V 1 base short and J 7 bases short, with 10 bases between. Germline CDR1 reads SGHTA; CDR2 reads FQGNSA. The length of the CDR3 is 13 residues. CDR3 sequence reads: CASSLGGRSEAFF. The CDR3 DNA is TGTGCCAGCAGCTTAGGGGGACGGAGTGAAGCTTTCTTT.

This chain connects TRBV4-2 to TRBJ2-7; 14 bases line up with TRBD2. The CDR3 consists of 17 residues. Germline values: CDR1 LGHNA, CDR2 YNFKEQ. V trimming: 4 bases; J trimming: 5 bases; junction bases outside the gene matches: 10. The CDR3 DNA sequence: TGTGCCAGCAGCCTAGGGACTAGCGGGAGTCAGGTGGACGAGCAGTACTTC. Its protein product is CASSLGTSGSQVDEQYF.

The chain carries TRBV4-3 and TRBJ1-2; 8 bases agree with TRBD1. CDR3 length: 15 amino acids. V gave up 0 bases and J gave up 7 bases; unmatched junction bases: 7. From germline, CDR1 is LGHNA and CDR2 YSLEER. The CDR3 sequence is CASSQDLPGGLGYTF. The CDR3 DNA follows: TGCGCCAGCAGCCAAGATCTCCCAGGGGGCCTTGGCTACACCTTC.

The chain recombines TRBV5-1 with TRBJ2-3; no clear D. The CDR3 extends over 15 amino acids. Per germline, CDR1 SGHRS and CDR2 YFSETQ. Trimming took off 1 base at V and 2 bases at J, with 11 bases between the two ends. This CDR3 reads CASSLQQLVTDTQYF. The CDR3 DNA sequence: TGCGCCAGCAGCTTGCAACAGTTAGTCACAGATACGCAGTATTTT.

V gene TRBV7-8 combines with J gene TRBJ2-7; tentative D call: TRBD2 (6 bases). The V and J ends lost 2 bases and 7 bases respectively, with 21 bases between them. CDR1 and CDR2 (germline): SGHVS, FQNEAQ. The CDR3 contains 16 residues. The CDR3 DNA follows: TGTGCCAGCAGCTTATTGGTAGCGGCTACTCTCAGGGAGCAGTACTTC. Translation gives CASSLLVAATLREQYF. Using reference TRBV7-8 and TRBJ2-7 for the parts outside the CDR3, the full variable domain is GAGVSQSPRYKVAKRGQDVALRCDPISGHVSLFWYQQALGQGPEFLTYFQNEAQLDKSGLPSDRFFAERPEGSVSTLKIQRTQQEDSAVYLCASSLLVAATLREQYFGPGTRLTVT.

CDR3 in amino acids: CASREGLLHGYTF. CDR3 nucleotide sequence: TGTGCCAGCAGGGAGGGACTTCTCCATGGCTACACCTTC. The chain employs TRBV6-1 and TRBJ1-2; a possible D gene is TRBD1 (5 bases). The CDR3 has 13 amino acids. The V gene's germline CDR1 is MNHNS and CDR2 SASEGT. Between the trimmed V and J ends, which lost 6 bases and 6 bases, there was a span of 14 bases.